This T cell receptor (beta chain) was obtained from a study of T cell responses to AZD1222 COVID-19 vaccine. General study results and limits: White British donors predominated, females outnumbered males, and clonal diversity was possibly underestimated. In the spike-specific TCR repertoire, nearly half reportedly target unmutated variant regions.

TCRdb keeps only in-frame clones here, not all; method: immunoSEQ multiplex PCR. The data hold 100,000 to 150,000 clones, with roughly 89% observed a single time. This clone was seen a few times. Its specificity is unknown. The clonotype comes from an adult who received the AZD1222 COVID-19 vaccine. The sample in question was peripheral blood, obtained 28 days after the second AZD1222 dose.

CDR3 in amino acids: CASSQKQGSGNTIYF. The CDR3 coding sequence is TGCGCCAGCAGCCAGAAACAGGGATCTGGAAACACCATATATTTT. The chain combines TRBV4-3 with TRBJ1-3, with D possibly matching TRBD1 (6 bases). Trimming left V 3 bases short and J 1 base short, with 10 bases between. The CDR3 covers 15 residues. The germline V gene has CDR1 LGHNA and CDR2 YSLEER.